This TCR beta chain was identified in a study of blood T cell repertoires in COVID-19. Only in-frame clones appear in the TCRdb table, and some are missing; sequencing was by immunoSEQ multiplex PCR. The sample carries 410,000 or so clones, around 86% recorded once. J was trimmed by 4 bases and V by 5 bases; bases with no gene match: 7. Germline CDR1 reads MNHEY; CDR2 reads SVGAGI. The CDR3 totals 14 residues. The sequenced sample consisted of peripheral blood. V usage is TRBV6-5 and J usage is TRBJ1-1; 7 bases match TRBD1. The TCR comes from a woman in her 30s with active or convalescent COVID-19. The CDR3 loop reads CASSPTGKRTEAFF. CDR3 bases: TGTGCCAGCAGTCCGACAGGGAAGCGCACTGAAGCTTTCTTT.